This T cell receptor (beta chain) stems from a study of blood T cell repertoires in COVID-19. Study information: In each case, the material was cDNA or gDNA derived from T cells, B-cell-depleted T cells, or PBMCs.

The table lists this clone with a few counts. Original handling: By means of reference gene primer amplification, nucleated cell counts were estimated. Sequencing used immunoSEQ multiplex PCR; TCRdb keeps in-frame clones, though not all of them. The DNA gave D and trimming, while V, J and clone size come from that table. The data contain 250,000 to 350,000 clones, roughly 90% of them singletons. The CDR3 contains 15 residues. Per germline, CDR1 MNHNS and CDR2 SASEGT. J lost 4 bases, V lost 5 bases, and 6 bases had no gene match. The chain uses TRBV6-1 and TRBJ2-2; 8 nucleotides match TRBD2. The source is a woman between 50 and 59 years old with active or convalescent COVID-19. The sequenced sample was peripheral blood. The CDR3 coding sequence is TGTGCCAGCAGTCTAGGGACTAGGGGCACCGGGGAGCTGTTTTTT. Protein: CASSLGTRGTGELFF.